This T cell receptor beta chain was sequenced in a study of shared clonotypes between healthy human individuals. Profiling relied on immunoSEQ multiplex PCR, and the TCRdb table lists in-frame clones only, not all of them. The sample carries 2 million to 2.5 million clones, approximately 94% recorded once. Trimming removed 4 bases from V and 3 bases from J, with 15 bases in between. The V gene's germline CDR1 is SQVTM and CDR2 ANQGSEA. The CDR3 covers 14 residues. This clonotype was sampled from a man aged 18 to 30 in good health. This chain links TRBV29-1 with TRBJ1-2, with D maybe TRBD1 (5 bases). The sample comprised naive CD4+ T cells sorted from blood. The sample's subset: CD45RA+ positively selected. The CDR3 DNA reads as TGCAGCGTTGTCGCGGGGACTATTGACTATGGCTACACCTTC. Amino acids: CSVVAGTIDYGYTF. The full variable domain, with the rest looked up from reference TRBV29-1 and TRBJ1-2, is SAVISQKPSRDICQRGTSLTIQCQVDSQVTMMFWYRQQPGQSLTLIATANQGSEATYESGFVIDKFPISRPNLTFSTLTVSNMSPEDSSIYLCSVVAGTIDYGYTFGSGTRLTVV.